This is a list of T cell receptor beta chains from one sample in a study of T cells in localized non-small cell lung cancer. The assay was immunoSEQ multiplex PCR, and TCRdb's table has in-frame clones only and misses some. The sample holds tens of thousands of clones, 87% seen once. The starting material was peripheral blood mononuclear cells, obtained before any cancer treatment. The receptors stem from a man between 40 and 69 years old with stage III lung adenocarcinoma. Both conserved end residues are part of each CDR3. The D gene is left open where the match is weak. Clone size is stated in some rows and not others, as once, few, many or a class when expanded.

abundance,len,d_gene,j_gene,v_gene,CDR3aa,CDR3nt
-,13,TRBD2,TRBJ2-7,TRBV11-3,CASSPRGGHEQYF,TGTGCCAGCAGCCCCCGGGGGGGTCACGAGCAGTACTTC
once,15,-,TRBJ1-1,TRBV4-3,CASSRRRGVNTEAFF,TGCGCCAGCAGCCGAAGACGGGGGGTGAACACTGAAGCTTTCTTT
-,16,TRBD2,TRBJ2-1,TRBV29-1,CSVGLLGGGSYNEQFF,TGCAGCGTTGGCCTCCTGGGCGGGGGTTCCTACAATGAGCAGTTCTTC
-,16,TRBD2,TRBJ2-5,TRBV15,CATSPGVAGTQETQYF,TGTGCCACCAGCCCAGGGGTAGCGGGGACGCAAGAGACCCAGTACTTC
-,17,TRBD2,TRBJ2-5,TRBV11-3,CASSSRRLAGPQETQYF,TGTGCCAGCAGCTCCCGAAGACTAGCGGGACCTCAAGAGACCCAGTACTTC
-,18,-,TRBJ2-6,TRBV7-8,CASSLVVFTHKSGQRPDF,TGTGCCAGCAGCCTCGTTGTGTTTACCCACAAGTCGGGCCAACGTCCTGACTTC
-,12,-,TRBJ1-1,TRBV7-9,CASSVGHNEAFF,TGTGCCAGCAGCGTAGGACATAATGAAGCTTTCTTT
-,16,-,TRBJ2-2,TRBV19,CASSIRRGGGTGELFF,TGTGCCAGTAGTATCAGGAGAGGGGGAGGCACCGGGGAGCTGTTTTTT
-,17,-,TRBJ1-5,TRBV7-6,CASSLGIDGGANQPQHF,TGTGCCAGCAGCTTAGGGATTGATGGGGGCGCGAATCAGCCCCAGCATTTT
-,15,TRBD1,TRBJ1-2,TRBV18,CASSPPGQGILGYTF,TGTGCCAGCTCGCCACCGGGACAGGGGATATTGGGCTACACCTTC
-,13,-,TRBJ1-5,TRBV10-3,CAISETLMEPQHF,TGTGCCATCAGTGAGACTCTCATGGAGCCCCAGCATTTT
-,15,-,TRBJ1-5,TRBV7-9,CASSLGESGNQPQHF,TGTGCCAGCAGCTTAGGGGAATCAGGCAATCAGCCCCAGCATTTT
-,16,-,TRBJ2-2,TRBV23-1,CASSQSPGEDTGELFF,TGCGCCAGCAGTCAATCCCCAGGTGAGGACACCGGGGAGCTGTTTTTT
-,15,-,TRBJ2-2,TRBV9,CASSVLGRVPGELFF,TGTGCCAGCAGCGTACTAGGCAGGGTTCCCGGGGAGCTGTTTTTT
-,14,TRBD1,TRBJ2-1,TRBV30,CAWSAGTGGDEQFF,TGTGCCTGGAGCGCCGGGACAGGGGGGGATGAGCAGTTCTTC
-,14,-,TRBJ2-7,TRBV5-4,CASSSRLQTYEQYF,TGTGCCAGCAGCTCAAGACTCCAAACCTACGAGCAGTACTTC
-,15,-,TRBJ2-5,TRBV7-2,CASSLQTRVQETQYF,TGTGCCAGCAGCTTACAGACCAGGGTCCAAGAGACCCAGTACTTC
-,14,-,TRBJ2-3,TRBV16,CASSQSYSTDTQYF,TGTGCCAGCAGCCAATCGTACAGCACAGATACGCAGTATTTT
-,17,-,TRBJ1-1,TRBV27,CASSSNPGRPMNTEAFF,TGTGCCAGCAGTTCTAACCCGGGACGTCCGATGAACACTGAAGCTTTCTTT
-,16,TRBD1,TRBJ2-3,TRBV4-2,CASSQVNRGPTDTQYF,TGTGCCAGCAGCCAAGTCAACAGGGGTCCCACAGATACGCAGTATTTT
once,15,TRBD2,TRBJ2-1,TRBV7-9,CASSVLAGGPNEQFF,TGTGCCAGCAGCGTCCTAGCGGGGGGGCCTAATGAGCAGTTCTTC
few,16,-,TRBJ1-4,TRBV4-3,CASSQYYRATNEKLFF,TGCGCCAGCAGCCAGTATTACAGGGCAACTAATGAAAAACTGTTTTTT
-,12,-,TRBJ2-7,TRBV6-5,CATQGRTYEQYF,TGTGCCACACAGGGTCGTACCTACGAGCAGTACTTC
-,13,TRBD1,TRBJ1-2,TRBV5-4,CASSSEQGDGYTF,TGTGCCAGCAGCTCGGAACAGGGGGACGGCTACACCTTC
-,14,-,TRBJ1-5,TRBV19,CASNEDGRNQPQHF,TGTGCCAGTAATGAGGACGGTCGCAATCAGCCCCAGCATTTT
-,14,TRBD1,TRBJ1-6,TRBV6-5,CASSPGQLIQALHF,TGTGCCAGCAGTCCGGGACAGTTAATTCAAGCCCTCCACTTT
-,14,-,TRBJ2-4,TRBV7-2,CASSTPSTGNIQYF,TGTGCCAGCAGCACCCCCTCCACCGGGAACATTCAGTACTTC
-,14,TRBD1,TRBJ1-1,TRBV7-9,CASSFRGPLTEAFF,TGTGCCAGCAGCTTTAGGGGGCCCCTCACTGAAGCTTTCTTT
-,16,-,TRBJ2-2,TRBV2,CASSERGHTNTGELFF,TGTGCCAGCAGTGAACGGGGACACACCAACACCGGGGAGCTGTTTTTT